This entry lists 5 T cell receptor beta chains sequenced from one sample in a study of cytomegalovirus exposure and HLA in healthy donors (dated by TCRdb to 2016 to 2017). The library was generated by the immunoSEQ multiplex PCR assay. For the multiplex PCR, a mixture combining 60 forward primers for TCR Vbeta segments and 13 reverse primers for TCR Jbeta segments was used. TCRdb stores this immuneACCESS table with in-frame sequences only. Part of the clones is absent; in the studies checked, under half of the shortfall reflects unresolved V genes, and no reason is known for the rest. The sample table records about 150,000 clones; approximately 68% of these occur just once. The top ten hold 4% to 5.5% of the sample. The sequenced sample was PBMCs. These receptors were taken from a man aged 55 to 70 in good health and CMV-seronegative.

This chain uses TRBV18 with TRBJ2-2; D perhaps matches TRBD2 (5 bases). The CDR3 is made up of 16 amino acids. The V end was cut by 3 bases, the J end by 4 bases, with 15 bases between. The germline V gene encodes CDR1 KGHSH and CDR2 LQKENI. The CDR3 coding sequence is TGTGCCAGCTCACCGAGGGAAGTAGCTTCCACCGGGGAGCTGTTTTTT. Amino acids: CASSPREVASTGELFF.

The J gene is TRBJ2-3, the V gene TRBV7-2; D may be TRBD1 (6 bases). Germline loops: CDR1 SGHTA, CDR2 FQGNSA. The CDR3 extends over 12 amino acids. Trimming removed 6 bases from V and 6 bases from J, with 10 bases in between. The DNA for the CDR3 is TGTGCCAGCAGTCAGGGGCGGGATACGCAGTATTTT. This sequence encodes CASSQGRDTQYF. The full variable domain, with the rest looked up from reference TRBV7-2 and TRBJ2-3, is GAGVSQSPSNKVTEKGKDVELRCDPISGHTALYWYRQSLGQGLEFLIYFQGNSAPDKSGLPSDRFSAERTGGSVSTLTIQRTQQEDSAVYLCASSQGRDTQYFGPGTRLTVL.

This rearrangement joins TRBV30 to TRBJ1-1, with D perhaps matching TRBD1 (5 bases). Between the trimmed V and J ends, which lost 7 bases and 5 bases, there was a span of 14 bases. The V gene's germline CDR1 is GTSNPN and CDR2 SVGIG (reference sequence). This CDR3 has 12 residues. Here the CDR3 reads CASLSRETEAFF. The CDR3 DNA is TGTGCCTCACTTAGCAGGGAAACTGAAGCTTTCTTT.

A single count supports this clone. V usage is TRBV27 and J usage is TRBJ1-5, with a tentative D call TRBD1 (5 bases). Germline V lookup: CDR1 MNHEY, CDR2 SMNVEV (reference sequence). V lost 10 bases and J 7 bases, leaving 17 bases between the germline ends. This CDR3 is 13 amino acids long. CDR3 in amino acids: CAISGGIGQPQHF. The CDR3 region has the DNA TGTGCCATCTCCGGGGGGATCGGACAGCCCCAGCATTTT.

The chain combines TRBV5-6 with TRBJ1-6; 9 bases align to TRBD1. The CDR3 is made up of 14 amino acids. The junction had 2 bases not matched to a gene; V was cut back by 3 bases and J by 7 bases. The germline V gene has CDR1 SGHDT and CDR2 YYEEEE. CDR3 sequence: CASSWGQGNSPLHF. In DNA, the CDR3 is TGTGCCAGCAGCTGGGGACAGGGAAATTCACCCCTCCACTTT.